A single sample gave rise to the 32 T cell receptor beta chains below, sequenced in a study of chemoradiotherapy in HPV16-positive cancers. Some clones are missing from TCRdb's copy, which holds only in-frame ones; the method was immunoSEQ multiplex PCR. The sample carries over a thousand clones, approximately 83% recorded once. Source: tumor tissue, taken from a patient who underwent chemoradiotherapy. Receptors were obtained from a human donor with HPV-associated anogenital cancer.

In nucleotides, the CDR3 is TGCGCCAGCAGCTTGGCCAACCGGGACAGGGGGCGCTTGAATGGCTACACCTTC. It codes for CASSLANRDRGRLNGYTF. V gene TRBV5-1 combines with J gene TRBJ1-2; 12 bases map to TRBD1. This CDR3 region has 18 residues. Germline-derived CDR1 and CDR2 are SGHRS and YFSETQ. Unmatched junction bases numbered 12, after V lost 0 bases and J lost 6 bases.

J is TRBJ2-1 and V is TRBV7-9; tentative D call: TRBD1 (6 bases). Germline values: CDR1 SEHNR, CDR2 FQNEAQ (reference sequence). Trimming left V 5 bases short and J 4 bases short, with 15 bases between. This CDR3 comprises 15 residues. In DNA, the CDR3 is TGTGCCAGCAGCCCCAGCTGGGGGCTGTACAATGAGCAGTTCTTC. It encodes CASSPSWGLYNEQFF.

CDR3 DNA: TGTGCCAGCAGCCCCGGCGGCAGGAGGAACACTGAAGCTTTCTTT. Encoded protein: CASSPGGRRNTEAFF. The chain uses TRBV5-4 and TRBJ1-1; D remains unclear. The CDR3 sequence is 15 residues long. Germline CDR1 is SGHNT and CDR2 is YYREEE (reference sequence). Trimming took off 4 bases at V and 1 base at J, with 14 bases between the two ends.

The chain uses TRBV9 and TRBJ2-5, with D possibly called TRBD1 or TRBD2 (6 bases each). The CDR3 runs 15 residues. Trimming shortened V by 0 bases and J by 6 bases, and 15 bases separated the two germline ends. Germline lookup yields CDR1 SGDLS and CDR2 YYNGEE. CDR3 amino acids: CASSVDQGRYQTQYF. CDR3 in DNA: TGTGCCAGCAGCGTAGATCAGGGGAGGTATCAGACCCAGTACTTC.

V and J are TRBV5-5 and TRBJ2-6; D is undetermined. The V gene lost 7 bases and the J gene lost 5 bases, with 22 bases spanning the gap. This CDR3 is 17 amino acids long. Germline CDR1 and CDR2: SGHKS and YYEKEE (reference sequence). CDR3 in DNA: TGTGCCAGCGAAGTCGTTGTCGCACAAAGTCGGGCCAACGTCCTGACTTTC. Translation: CASEVVVAQSRANVLTF.

The rearrangement uses TRBV15 and TRBJ2-7; no reliable D call. CDR1 LNHNV and CDR2 YYDKDF come from the germline V gene (reference sequence). V was pared by 0 bases and J by 4 bases, with 7 bases between. The CDR3 is made up of 13 amino acids. As DNA, the CDR3 is TGTGCCACCAGCAGAGATCCCCAGTACGAGCAGTACTTC. Translated: CATSRDPQYEQYF. The complete variable domain, with remaining parts taken from reference TRBV15 and TRBJ2-7, reads DAMVIQNPRYQVTQFGKPVTLSCSQTLNHNVMYWYQQKSSQAPKLLFHYYDKDFNNEADTPDNFQSRRPNTSFCFLDIRSPGLGDTAMYLCATSRDPQYEQYFGPGTRLTVT.

The V call is TRBV2, the J call TRBJ1-1; possibly TRBD1 for D (5 bases). The germline V and J ends were trimmed by 8 bases and 6 bases, with 25 bases remaining between them. CDR3 length: 16 residues. Germline V CDR1 and CDR2: SNHLY, FYNNEI. CDR3 protein: CASARGHVGQTAEAFF. The CDR3 DNA reads as TGTGCCAGCGCTAGAGGACACGTGGGCCAGACGGCTGAAGCTTTCTTT.

The chain links TRBV19 to TRBJ2-7; possibly TRBD2 for D (5 bases). The CDR3 consists of 14 residues. V was pared by 0 bases and J by 6 bases, with 12 bases between. Germline V gene data show CDR1 as LNHDA and CDR2 as SQIVND (reference sequence). In DNA form, the CDR3 reads TGTGCCAGTAGTATAGAGATACCGGGGTCCGAGCAGTACTTC. This sequence encodes CASSIEIPGSEQYF. The full variable domain, its missing parts supplied by reference TRBV19 and TRBJ2-7, is DGGITQSPKYLFRKEGQNVTLSCEQNLNHDAMYWYRQDPGQGLRLIYYSQIVNDFQKGDIAEGYSVSREKKESFPLTVTSAQKNPTAFYLCASSIEIPGSEQYFGPGTRLTVT.

The chain combines TRBV9 with TRBJ2-3; TRBD2 might be the D (6 bases). The germline CDR1 and CDR2 sequences are SGDLS and YYNGEE. V was shortened by 0 bases and J by 7 bases, with 15 bases between the two germline ends. This CDR3 has 15 amino acids. The CDR3 region is CASSVEDGEEYTQYF. The DNA of the CDR3 is TGTGCCAGCAGCGTAGAGGACGGGGAGGAGTATACGCAGTATTTT.

The V gene is TRBV6-5, the J gene TRBJ2-7, with TRBD2 matching 9 bases. Germline V gene data show CDR1 as MNHEY and CDR2 as SVGAGI. V shed 4 bases, J shed 0 bases, and the junction held 4 bases outside the gene matches. The CDR3 totals 15 residues. The CDR3 sequence is CASSSGTSISYEQYF. CDR3 nucleotides: TGTGCCAGCAGTTCCGGGACTAGCATCTCCTACGAGCAGTACTTC.

The chain joins TRBV9 to TRBJ2-7; D gene uncertain. The CDR3 has 14 residues. V was cut by 4 bases and J by 0 bases, with 11 bases left in between. Germline CDR1 and CDR2: SGDLS and YYNGEE. The chain's CDR3 is CASSSDGDSYEQYF. CDR3 bases: TGTGCCAGCAGCTCCGATGGGGACTCCTACGAGCAGTACTTC.

This clone was recorded only once. This rearrangement joins TRBV9 to TRBJ2-3, with unresolved D. Germline V gene data show CDR1 as SGDLS and CDR2 as YYNGEE. There are 12 residues in the CDR3. Trimming stripped 3 bases from V and 8 bases from J, with 10 bases between. The CDR3 here is CASSDPLPTQYF. CDR3 nucleotide sequence: TGTGCCAGCAGCGACCCCCTCCCTACGCAGTATTTT.

The rearrangement links TRBV6-4 to TRBJ2-1, with D tentatively TRBD1 or TRBD2 (5 bases each). V dropped 3 bases and J dropped 9 bases, with 15 bases sitting between them. The CDR3 contains 14 residues. Germline CDR1 and CDR2: MRHNA and SNTAGT. The DNA of the CDR3 is TGTGCCAGCAGTGAGGGGGTAGGAGGTACTGAGCAGTTCTTC. Protein: CASSEGVGGTEQFF.

The chain uses TRBV4-3 and TRBJ2-6, with 7 positions matching TRBD1. Looked up from germline, CDR1 is LGHNA and CDR2 is YSLEER. This CDR3 has 17 residues. The J segment lost 2 bases and the V segment lost 3 bases, leaving 7 bases of the junction unmatched. The CDR3 sequence: CASSQVRGGAGANVLTF. For the CDR3, the DNA is TGCGCCAGCAGCCAGGTGCGAGGGGGCGCTGGGGCCAACGTCCTGACTTTC.

This chain uses TRBV6-1 with TRBJ2-3, with 9 bases that match TRBD2. V dropped 6 bases and J dropped 2; count of bases not matched to a gene: 6. This CDR3 is 15 amino acids long. CDR1 and CDR2 (germline): MNHNS, SASEGT. The CDR3 nucleotides read TGTGCCAGCAGGATAGCGGGGGCTCTCACAGATACGCAGTATTTT. Protein: CASRIAGALTDTQYF.

The CDR3 protein is CASRRGQGREKLFF. Here the CDR3 DNA reads TGTGCCAGTAGGAGGGGACAGGGAAGGGAAAAACTGTTTTTT. This rearrangement joins TRBV19 to TRBJ1-4, with 9 bases fitting TRBD1. Unmatched junction bases numbered 7, after V lost 6 bases and J lost 8 bases. This CDR3 contains 14 residues. Germline values: CDR1 LNHDA, CDR2 SQIVND (reference sequence).

This chain links TRBV9 with TRBJ1-2, with 7 bases that match TRBD1. CDR1 is SGDLS and CDR2 is YYNGEE in the germline V gene. This CDR3 region has 14 residues. The trim removed 3 bases at V and 4 bases at J, leaving 6 bases unmatched. The CDR3 protein is CASSAQGVGYGYTF. DNA of the CDR3: TGTGCCAGCAGCGCCCAGGGGGTGGGCTATGGCTACACCTTC.

CDR3 protein: CASSYGRGQTQYF. In nucleotides, the CDR3 is TGTGCCAGCAGTTACGGCAGGGGTCAGACCCAGTACTTC. V is TRBV6-5 and J is TRBJ2-5, with D maybe TRBD1 (6 bases). CDR1 and CDR2 from the germline V gene are MNHEY and SVGAGI. The CDR3 is made up of 13 amino acids. The V end lost 2 bases, the J end lost 6 bases, and 10 bases lay between the germline ends.

This sequence joins TRBV7-6 and TRBJ2-3; D is perhaps TRBD1 or TRBD2 (5 bases each). The ends were cut back, 3 bases at V and 4 bases at J, with 17 bases in the middle. The CDR3 runs 16 residues. Germline values: CDR1 SGHVS, CDR2 FNYEAQ. The CDR3: CASSLSAGSRADTQYF. In DNA form, the CDR3 reads TGTGCCAGCAGCTTGAGTGCAGGGAGTCGAGCAGATACGCAGTATTTT. Combining the CDR3 with reference TRBV7-6 and TRBJ2-3 gives the whole variable domain GAGVSQSPRYKVTKRGQDVALRCDPISGHVSLYWYRQALGQGPEFLTYFNYEAQQDKSGLPNDRFSAERPEGSISTLTIQRTEQRDSAMYRCASSLSAGSRADTQYFGPGTRLTVL.

The gene calls are TRBV7-9 and TRBJ1-1; the D is unclear. This CDR3 has 15 residues. The ends were cut back, 3 bases at V and 0 bases at J, with 11 bases in the middle. Germline values: CDR1 SEHNR, CDR2 FQNEAQ (reference sequence). The CDR3 region is CASSLQNGMNTEAFF. CDR3 DNA: TGTGCCAGCAGCTTGCAGAACGGGATGAACACTGAAGCTTTCTTT.

This chain links TRBV15 with TRBJ2-1, with TRBD2 identical over 15 bases. Germline V gene data show CDR1 as LNHNV and CDR2 as YYDKDF (reference sequence). The V and J ends lost 3 bases and 7 bases, in that order; junction bases with no gene match: 7. The CDR3 is 17 amino acids. Here the CDR3 reads CATSSRGTSGRYNEQFF. The CDR3 coding sequence is TGTGCCACCAGCAGCCGCGGGACTAGCGGGAGGTATAATGAGCAGTTCTTC.

This chain connects TRBV9 to TRBJ2-2; 10 bases map to TRBD2. CDR1 and CDR2 from the germline V gene are SGDLS and YYNGEE. V lost 0 bases to trimming and J lost 0 bases; unmatched junction nucleotides: 5. This CDR3 contains 18 residues. The CDR3 nucleotides read TGTGCCAGCAGCGTAGGTCCTAGCGGGGGTACGAACACCGGGGAGCTGTTTTTT. This gives the protein CASSVGPSGGTNTGELFF.

This sequence joins TRBV11-2 and TRBJ1-1; 9 bases align to TRBD1. J lost 1 base, V lost 4 bases, and 4 bases had no gene match. The CDR3 is 15 residues long. The germline gives CDR1 SGHAT, CDR2 FQNNGV. The CDR3 sequence is CASSSRTGANTEAFF. The CDR3 DNA sequence: TGTGCCAGCAGCTCTCGGACAGGGGCGAACACTGAAGCTTTCTTT. The full variable domain, rest sourced from reference TRBV11-2 and TRBJ1-1, is EAGVAQSPRYKIIEKRQSVAFWCNPISGHATLYWYQQILGQGPKLLIQFQNNGVVDDSQLPKDRFSAERLKGVDSTLKIQPAKLEDSAVYLCASSSRTGANTEAFFGQGTRLTVV.

This clone showed up just once. The V call is TRBV7-2, the J call TRBJ2-7; 10 bases fit TRBD2. The CDR3 has 15 residues. The germline V gene encodes CDR1 SGHTA and CDR2 FQGNSA. Trimming at V came to 3 bases and at J to 7 bases, leaving 9 bases not matched to a gene. CDR3 sequence (DNA): TGTGCCAGCAGCTTTGCTAGCGGGGGACCCTCGGAGCAGTACTTC. Translating gives CASSFASGGPSEQYF.

V is TRBV6-6 and J is TRBJ1-4, with D maybe TRBD1 (5 bases). This CDR3 is built from 16 residues. Per germline, CDR1 MNHNY and CDR2 SVGAGI (reference sequence). Trimming pared 6 bases from V and 8 bases from J, leaving 22 bases between. The CDR3 loop is CASSQGLNQGWEKLFF. The CDR3 DNA is TGTGCCAGCAGCCAAGGGCTTAATCAGGGTTGGGAAAAACTGTTTTTT.

J is TRBJ2-2 and V is TRBV6-6, with 11 nucleotides matching TRBD2. With 5 bases clipped from V and 3 bases from J, the junction kept 2 bases outside the gene matches. There are 15 residues in the CDR3. Germline CDR1 and CDR2: MNHNY and SVGAGI (reference sequence). CDR3 residues: CASSKTSGDTGELFF. CDR3 nucleotide sequence: TGTGCCAGCAGTAAGACTAGCGGGGACACCGGGGAGCTGTTTTTT.

The V and J genes are TRBV10-3 and TRBJ1-2; no firm D call. The CDR3 totals 13 residues. The V end lost 4 bases, the J end lost 6 bases, and 12 bases lay between the germline ends. The germline V gene encodes CDR1 ENHRY and CDR2 SYGVKD. The CDR3 sequence: CAISATDKDGYTF. The CDR3 bases are TGTGCCATCAGTGCCACAGATAAGGATGGCTACACCTTC.

The chain is built from TRBV10-3 and TRBJ2-7; 8 positions agree with TRBD1. The V gene's germline CDR1 is ENHRY and CDR2 SYGVKD. CDR3 length equals 15 residues. Trimming removed 1 base from V and 2 bases from J; junction bases left unmatched: 4. CDR3 amino acids: CAISEFLTGAYEQYF. CDR3 nucleotide sequence: TGTGCCATCAGTGAGTTCCTGACAGGGGCCTACGAGCAGTACTTC.

The chain links TRBV6-6 to TRBJ2-5, with a tentative D call TRBD1 (5 bases). The V gene lost 6 bases and the J gene lost 5 bases, with 19 bases spanning the gap. This CDR3 region has 15 residues. Germline V CDR1 and CDR2: MNHNY, SVGAGI (reference sequence). Here the CDR3 reads CASRLLDNLAETQYF. The CDR3 DNA reads as TGTGCCAGCAGGCTACTGGACAACCTCGCGGAGACCCAGTACTTC.

The chain couples TRBV5-5 to TRBJ1-5; 9 nucleotides match TRBD1. Germline CDR1 reads SGHKS; CDR2 reads YYEKEE (reference sequence). The CDR3 spans 19 residues. The junction had 16 bases not matched to a gene; V was cut back by 3 bases and J by 3 bases. CDR3 amino acids: CASSSGVGTGSGSNQPQHF. The CDR3 DNA is TGTGCCAGCAGCTCCGGGGTGGGGACAGGGTCAGGGTCCAATCAGCCCCAGCATTTT.

This sequence joins TRBV7-9 and TRBJ2-2; the D gene is possibly TRBD2 (5 bases). Germline V gene data show CDR1 as SEHNR and CDR2 as FQNEAQ (reference sequence). V was trimmed by 2 bases and J by 4 bases, leaving 14 bases between them. This CDR3 region has 16 residues. CDR3 protein: CASSLHSLRGTGELFF. Written as DNA, the CDR3 is TGTGCCAGCAGCTTACATTCCCTTCGGGGCACCGGGGAGCTGTTTTTT.

The DNA of the CDR3 is TGTGCCAGTAGGGGCGGGGGCGAGCAGTACTTC. Its translation is CASRGGGEQYF. The rearrangement links TRBV19 to TRBJ2-7; TRBD2 matches at 7 bases. The CDR3 has 11 amino acids. Germline V lookup: CDR1 LNHDA, CDR2 SQIVND (reference sequence). Germline trimming cut 6 bases from V and 6 bases from J; bases unmatched to any gene: 2.